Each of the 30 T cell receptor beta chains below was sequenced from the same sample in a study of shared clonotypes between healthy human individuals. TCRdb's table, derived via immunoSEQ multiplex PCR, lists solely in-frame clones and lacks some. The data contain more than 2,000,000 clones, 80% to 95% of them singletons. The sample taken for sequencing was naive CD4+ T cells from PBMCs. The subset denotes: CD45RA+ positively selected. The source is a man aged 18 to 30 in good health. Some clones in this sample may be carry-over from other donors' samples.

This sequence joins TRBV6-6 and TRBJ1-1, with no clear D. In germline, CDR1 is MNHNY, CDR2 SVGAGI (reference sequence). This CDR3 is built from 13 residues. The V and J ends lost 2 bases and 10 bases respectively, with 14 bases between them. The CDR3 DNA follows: TGTGCCAGCAGTTACGTTGGAGACCTACGAGCTTTCTTT. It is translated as CASSYVGDLRAFF.

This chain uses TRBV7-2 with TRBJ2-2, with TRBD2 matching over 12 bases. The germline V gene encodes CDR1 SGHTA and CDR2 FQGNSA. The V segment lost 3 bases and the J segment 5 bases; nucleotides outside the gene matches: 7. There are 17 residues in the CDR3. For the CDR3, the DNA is TGTGCCAGCAGCTTCGGTTCAACTAGCGGGAGGACCGGGGAGCTGTTTTTT. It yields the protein CASSFGSTSGRTGELFF.

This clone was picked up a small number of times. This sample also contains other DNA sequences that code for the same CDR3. The CDR3 nucleotides are TGCGCCAGCAGCCCCGGACAGACTAACTATGGCTACACCTTC. Amino acid sequence: CASSPGQTNYGYTF. The chain carries TRBV5-1 and TRBJ1-2; weak D call: TRBD1 (6 bases). Germline V CDR1 and CDR2: SGHRS, YFSETQ. Trimming cost V 4 bases and J 0 bases, with 10 bases left between them. The CDR3 contains 14 residues.

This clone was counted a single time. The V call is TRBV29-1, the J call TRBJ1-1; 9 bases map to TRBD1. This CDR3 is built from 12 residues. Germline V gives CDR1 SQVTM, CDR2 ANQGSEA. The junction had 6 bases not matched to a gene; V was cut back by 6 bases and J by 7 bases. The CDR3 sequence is CSVGTGISEAFF. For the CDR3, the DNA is TGCAGCGTAGGGACAGGGATCAGTGAAGCTTTCTTT.

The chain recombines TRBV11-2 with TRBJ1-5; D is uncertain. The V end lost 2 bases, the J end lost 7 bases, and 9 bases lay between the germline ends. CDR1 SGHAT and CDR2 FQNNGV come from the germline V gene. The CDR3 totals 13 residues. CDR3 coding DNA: TGTGCCAGCAGCTTAATACAAGGCCAGCCCCAGCATTTT. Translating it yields CASSLIQGQPQHF. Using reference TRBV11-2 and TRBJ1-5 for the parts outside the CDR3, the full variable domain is EAGVAQSPRYKIIEKRQSVAFWCNPISGHATLYWYQQILGQGPKLLIQFQNNGVVDDSQLPKDRFSAERLKGVDSTLKIQPAKLEDSAVYLCASSLIQGQPQHFGDGTRLSIL.

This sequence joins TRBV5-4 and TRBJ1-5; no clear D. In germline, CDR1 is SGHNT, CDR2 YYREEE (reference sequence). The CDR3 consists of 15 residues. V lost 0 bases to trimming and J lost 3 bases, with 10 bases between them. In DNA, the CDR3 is TGTGCCAGCAGCTTGGAGCCAGGCCCCAATCAGCCCCAGCATTTT. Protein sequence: CASSLEPGPNQPQHF.

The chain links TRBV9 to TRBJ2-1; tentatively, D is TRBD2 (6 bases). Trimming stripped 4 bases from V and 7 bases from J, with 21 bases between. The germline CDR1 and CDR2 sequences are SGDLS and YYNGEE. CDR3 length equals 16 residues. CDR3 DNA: TGTGCCAGCAGCCCGCGTCTCGGGACTGGATTGAATGAGCAGTTCTTC. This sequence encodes CASSPRLGTGLNEQFF.

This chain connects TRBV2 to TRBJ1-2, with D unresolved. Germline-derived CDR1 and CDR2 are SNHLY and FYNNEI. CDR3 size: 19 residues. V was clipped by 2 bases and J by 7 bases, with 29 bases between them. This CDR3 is CASSESPSDGPRKDSGYTF. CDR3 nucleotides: TGTGCCAGCAGTGAAAGTCCTTCGGATGGGCCTCGAAAGGATTCTGGCTACACCTTC. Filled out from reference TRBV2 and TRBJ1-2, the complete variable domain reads EPEVTQTPSHQVTQMGQEVILRCVPISNHLYFYWYRQILGQKVEFLVSFYNNEISEKSEIFDDQFSVERPDGSNFTLKIRSTKLEDSAMYFCASSESPSDGPRKDSGYTFGSGTRLTVV.

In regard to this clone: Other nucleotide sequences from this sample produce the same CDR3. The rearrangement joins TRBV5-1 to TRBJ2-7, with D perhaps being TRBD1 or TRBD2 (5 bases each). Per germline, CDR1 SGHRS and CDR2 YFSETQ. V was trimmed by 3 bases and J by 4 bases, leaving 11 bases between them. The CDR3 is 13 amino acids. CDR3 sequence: CASSWDGPYEQYF. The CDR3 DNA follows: TGCGCCAGCAGCTGGGACGGACCTTACGAGCAGTACTTC.

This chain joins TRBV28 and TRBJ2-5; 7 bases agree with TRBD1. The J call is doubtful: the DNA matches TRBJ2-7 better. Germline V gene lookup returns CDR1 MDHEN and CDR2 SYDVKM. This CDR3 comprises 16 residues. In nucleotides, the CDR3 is TGTGCCAGCAGTCCAATCCGACTGACAGGGTCATACGAGCAGTACTTC. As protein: CASSPIRLTGSYEQYF.

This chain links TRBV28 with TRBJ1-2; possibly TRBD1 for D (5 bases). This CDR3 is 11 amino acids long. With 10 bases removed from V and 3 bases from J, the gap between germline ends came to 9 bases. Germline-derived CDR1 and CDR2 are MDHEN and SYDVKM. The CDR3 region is CAIRGYYGYTF. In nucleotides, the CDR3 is TGTGCCATCCGGGGGTACTATGGCTACACCTTC.

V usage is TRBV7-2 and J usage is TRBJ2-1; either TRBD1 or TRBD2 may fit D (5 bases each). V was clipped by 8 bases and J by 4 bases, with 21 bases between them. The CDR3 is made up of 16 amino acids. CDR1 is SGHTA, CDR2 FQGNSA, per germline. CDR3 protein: CASRQNRDGSYNEQFF. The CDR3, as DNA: TGTGCCAGCCGACAAAACCGGGACGGATCATACAATGAGCAGTTCTTC. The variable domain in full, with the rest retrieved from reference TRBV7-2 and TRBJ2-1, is GAGVSQSPSNKVTEKGKDVELRCDPISGHTALYWYRQSLGQGLEFLIYFQGNSAPDKSGLPSDRFSAERTGGSVSTLTIQRTQQEDSAVYLCASRQNRDGSYNEQFFGPGTRLTVL.

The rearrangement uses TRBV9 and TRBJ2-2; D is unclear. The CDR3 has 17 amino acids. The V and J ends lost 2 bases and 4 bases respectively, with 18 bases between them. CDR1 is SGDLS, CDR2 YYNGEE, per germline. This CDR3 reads CASSVWAADRATGELFF. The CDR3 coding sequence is TGTGCCAGCAGCGTGTGGGCGGCAGACCGAGCCACCGGGGAGCTGTTTTTT. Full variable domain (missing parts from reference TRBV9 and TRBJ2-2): DSGVTQTPKHLITATGQRVTLRCSPRSGDLSVYWYQQSLDQGLQFLIQYYNGEERAKGNILERFSAQQFPDLHSELNLSSLELGDSALYFCASSVWAADRATGELFFGEGSRLTVL.

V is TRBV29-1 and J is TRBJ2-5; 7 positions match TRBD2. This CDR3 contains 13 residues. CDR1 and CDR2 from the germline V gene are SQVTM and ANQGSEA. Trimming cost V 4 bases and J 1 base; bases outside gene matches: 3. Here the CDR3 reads CSVAGGTQETQYF. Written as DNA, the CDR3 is TGCAGCGTTGCGGGGGGTACCCAAGAGACCCAGTACTTC.

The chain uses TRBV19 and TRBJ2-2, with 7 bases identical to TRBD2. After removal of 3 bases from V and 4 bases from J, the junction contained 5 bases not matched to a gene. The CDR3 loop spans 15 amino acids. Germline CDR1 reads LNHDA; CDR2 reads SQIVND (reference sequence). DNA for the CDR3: TGTGCCAGTAGTATGGGAGGGAGACTCACCGGGGAGCTGTTTTTT. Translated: CASSMGGRLTGELFF. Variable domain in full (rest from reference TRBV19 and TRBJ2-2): DGGITQSPKYLFRKEGQNVTLSCEQNLNHDAMYWYRQDPGQGLRLIYYSQIVNDFQKGDIAEGYSVSREKKESFPLTVTSAQKNPTAFYLCASSMGGRLTGELFFGEGSRLTVL.

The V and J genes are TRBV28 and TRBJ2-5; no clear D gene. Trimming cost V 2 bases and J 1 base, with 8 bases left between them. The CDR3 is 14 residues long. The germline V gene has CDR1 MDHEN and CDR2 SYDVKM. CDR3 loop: CASSLGRSQETQYF. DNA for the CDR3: TGTGCCAGCAGTTTAGGCAGATCCCAAGAGACCCAGTACTTC.

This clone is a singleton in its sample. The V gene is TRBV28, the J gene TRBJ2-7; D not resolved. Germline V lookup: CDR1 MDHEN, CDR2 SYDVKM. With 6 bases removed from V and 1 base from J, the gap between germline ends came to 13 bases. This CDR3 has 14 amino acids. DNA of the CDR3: TGTGCCAGCAGGCCTCCCGCCGGGTCCTACGAGCAGTACTTC. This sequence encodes CASRPPAGSYEQYF.

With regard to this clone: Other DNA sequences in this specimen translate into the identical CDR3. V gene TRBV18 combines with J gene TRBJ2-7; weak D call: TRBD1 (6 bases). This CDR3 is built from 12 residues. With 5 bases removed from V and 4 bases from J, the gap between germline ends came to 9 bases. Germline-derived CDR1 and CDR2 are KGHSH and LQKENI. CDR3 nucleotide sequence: TGTGCCAGCTCAGGGGGCACTTACGAGCAGTACTTC. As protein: CASSGGTYEQYF.

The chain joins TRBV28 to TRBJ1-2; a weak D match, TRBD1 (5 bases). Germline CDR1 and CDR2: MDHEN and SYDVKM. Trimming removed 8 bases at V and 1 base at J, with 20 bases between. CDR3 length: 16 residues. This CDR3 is CASRTGLYPFNYGYTF. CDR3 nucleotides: TGTGCCAGCCGTACAGGATTATACCCCTTTAACTATGGCTACACCTTC.

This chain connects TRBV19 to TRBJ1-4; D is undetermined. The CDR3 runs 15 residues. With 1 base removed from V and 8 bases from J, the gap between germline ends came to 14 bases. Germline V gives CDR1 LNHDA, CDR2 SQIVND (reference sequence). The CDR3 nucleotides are TGTGCCAGTAGTATAGCGACGGCCTTAGGCGAAAAACTGTTTTTT. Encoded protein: CASSIATALGEKLFF.

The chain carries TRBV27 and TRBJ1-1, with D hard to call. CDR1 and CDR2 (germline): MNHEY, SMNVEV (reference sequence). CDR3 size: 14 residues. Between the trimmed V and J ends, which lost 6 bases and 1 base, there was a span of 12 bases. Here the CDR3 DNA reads TGTGCCAGCAGGGAATGGATTAAGAACACTGAAGCTTTCTTT. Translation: CASREWIKNTEAFF.

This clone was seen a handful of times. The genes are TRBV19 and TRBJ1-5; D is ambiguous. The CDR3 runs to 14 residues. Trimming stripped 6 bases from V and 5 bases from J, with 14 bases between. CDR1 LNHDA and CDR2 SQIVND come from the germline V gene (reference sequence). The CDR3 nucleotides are TGTGCCAGTAGGGAACCTGCTCCTCATCAGCCCCAGCATTTT. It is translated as CASREPAPHQPQHF.

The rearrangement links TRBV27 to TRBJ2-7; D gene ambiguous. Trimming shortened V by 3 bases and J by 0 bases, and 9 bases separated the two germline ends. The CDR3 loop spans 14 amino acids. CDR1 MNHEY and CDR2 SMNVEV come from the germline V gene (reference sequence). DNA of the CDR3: TGTGCCAGCAGTTTCCGGAAATCCTCCTACGAGCAGTACTTC. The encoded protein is CASSFRKSSYEQYF.

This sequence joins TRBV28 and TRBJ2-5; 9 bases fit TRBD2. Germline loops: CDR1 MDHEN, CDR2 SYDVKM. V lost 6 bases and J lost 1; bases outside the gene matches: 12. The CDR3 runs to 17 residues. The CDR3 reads CASSQGGASGTQETQYF. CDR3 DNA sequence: TGTGCCAGCAGCCAAGGGGGGGCTAGCGGGACCCAAGAGACCCAGTACTTC.

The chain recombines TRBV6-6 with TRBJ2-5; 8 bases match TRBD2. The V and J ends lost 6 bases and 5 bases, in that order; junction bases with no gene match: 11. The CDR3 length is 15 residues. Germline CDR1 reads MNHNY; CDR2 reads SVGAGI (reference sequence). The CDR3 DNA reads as TGTGCCAGCAGGCCTCTAGCGGGCCTTCGGGAGACCCAGTACTTC. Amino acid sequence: CASRPLAGLRETQYF.

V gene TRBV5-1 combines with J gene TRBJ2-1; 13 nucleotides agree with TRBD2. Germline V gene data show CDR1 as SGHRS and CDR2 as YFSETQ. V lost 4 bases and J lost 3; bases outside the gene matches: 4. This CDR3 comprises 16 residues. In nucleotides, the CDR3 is TGCGCCAGCAGCCGAGGGACTAGCGGGATCTACAATGAGCAGTTCTTC. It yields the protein CASSRGTSGIYNEQFF.

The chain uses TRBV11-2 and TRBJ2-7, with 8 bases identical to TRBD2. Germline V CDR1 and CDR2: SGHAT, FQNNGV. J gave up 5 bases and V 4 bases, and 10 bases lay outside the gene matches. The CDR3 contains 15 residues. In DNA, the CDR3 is TGTGCCAGCAGCTCCCGGGGGGGGGCGGTCCACGAGCAGTACTTC. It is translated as CASSSRGGAVHEQYF.

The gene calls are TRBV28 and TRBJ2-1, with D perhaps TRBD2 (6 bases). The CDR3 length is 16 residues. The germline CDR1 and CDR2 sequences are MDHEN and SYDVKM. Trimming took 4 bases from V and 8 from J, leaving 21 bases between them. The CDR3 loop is CASSSIRTSTIYEQFF. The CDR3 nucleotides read TGTGCCAGCAGTTCCATTCGTACTAGCACAATATATGAGCAGTTCTTC. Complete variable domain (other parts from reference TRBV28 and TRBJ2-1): DVKVTQSSRYLVKRTGEKVFLECVQDMDHENMFWYRQDPGLGLRLIYFSYDVKMKEKGDIPEGYSVSREKKERFSLILESASTNQTSMYLCASSSIRTSTIYEQFFGPGTRLTVL.

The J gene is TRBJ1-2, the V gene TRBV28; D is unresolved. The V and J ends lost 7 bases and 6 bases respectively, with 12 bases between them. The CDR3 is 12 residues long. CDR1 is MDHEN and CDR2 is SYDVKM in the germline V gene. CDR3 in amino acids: CASNGMADGYTF. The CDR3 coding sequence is TGTGCCAGCAACGGGATGGCGGATGGCTACACCTTC.

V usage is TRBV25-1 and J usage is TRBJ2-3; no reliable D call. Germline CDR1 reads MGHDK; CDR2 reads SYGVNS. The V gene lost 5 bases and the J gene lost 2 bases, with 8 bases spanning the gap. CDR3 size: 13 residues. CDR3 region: CASSLQYTDTQYF. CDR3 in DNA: TGTGCCAGCAGTTTGCAGTACACAGATACGCAGTATTTT.